Included here is one TCR beta chain sequence, with context. The data were taken from a study of low-dose radiotherapy and immunotherapy resistance in tumors. Covering alpha and beta chains, TRAV- and TRBV-specific primers were used for the first-strand cDNA. TCR amplification ran approximately 20 PCR cycles using constant-region and V-primer adapter primers. TCRdb fed the reads into MiXCR, producing one record per CDR3 protein. The table records around 76,000 distinct CDR3 sequences, around a third of them present only once. Time point reported: before trial treatment. The TCR sequence derives from a female donor with ovarian cancer. The material was PBMCs, obtained before treatment.

This chain's CDR3 is CASSPGAPRGEQYF. In DNA form, the CDR3 reads TGTGCCAGCAGCCCGGGGGCCCCTCGCGGAGAGCAGTACTTC. The chain couples TRBV12-3 or TRBV12-4 to TRBJ2-7; either TRBD1 or TRBD2 may supply D (6 bases each). The CDR3 runs to 14 residues. V gave up 6 bases and J gave up 7 bases, with 19 bases separating them.